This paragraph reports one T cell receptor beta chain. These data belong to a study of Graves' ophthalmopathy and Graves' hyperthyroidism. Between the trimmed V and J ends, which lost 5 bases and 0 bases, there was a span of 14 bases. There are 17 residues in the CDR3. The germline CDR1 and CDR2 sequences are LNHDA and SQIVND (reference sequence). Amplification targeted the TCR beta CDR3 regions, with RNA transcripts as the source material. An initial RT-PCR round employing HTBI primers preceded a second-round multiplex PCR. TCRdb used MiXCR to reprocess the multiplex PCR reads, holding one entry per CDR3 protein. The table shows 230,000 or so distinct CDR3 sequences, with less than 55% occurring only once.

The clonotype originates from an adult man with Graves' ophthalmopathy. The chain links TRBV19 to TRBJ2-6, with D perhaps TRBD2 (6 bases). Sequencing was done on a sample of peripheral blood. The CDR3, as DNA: TGTGCCAGTAGTTTTCCGGGACTGATCTCTGGGGCCAACGTCCTGACTTTC. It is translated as CASSFPGLISGANVLTF.